These T cell receptor beta chains were read from a single sample in a study of blood T cell repertoires in COVID-19. The repertoire was sequenced with immunoSEQ multiplex PCR; TCRdb's copy has only in-frame clones and lacks some. Among approximately 180,000 clones, roughly 87% were seen once, and the ten largest hold 2% to 2.5%. The sequencing sample was made of PBMCs or T cells enriched from blood (not recorded which). Every receptor here comes from a woman aged 40 to 50 with acute COVID-19. CDR3s include the opening cysteine and the closing phenylalanine or tryptophan. The D gene is left open where the match is weak. Clone size is given for some rows only: seen once, a few or many times, or a class if the clone is expanded.

clone size: few
V gene: TRBV14
J gene: TRBJ1-1
D gene: NA
CDR3 protein: CASSRPGHLNTEAFF
CDR3 DNA: TGTGCCAGCAGCCGGCCGGGACACCTGAACACTGAAGCTTTCTTT

clone size: NA
V gene: TRBV19
J gene: TRBJ2-2
D gene: NA
CDR3 protein: CASSTFGGTGELFF
CDR3 DNA: TGTGCCAGTAGCACCTTCGGGGGCACCGGGGAGCTGTTTTTT

clone size: NA
V gene: TRBV5-1
J gene: TRBJ2-2
D gene: NA
CDR3 protein: CASSGREEIGELFF
CDR3 DNA: TGCGCCAGCAGCGGCAGGGAGGAGATCGGGGAGCTGTTTTTT

clone size: NA
V gene: TRBV5-1
J gene: TRBJ1-1
D gene: NA
CDR3 protein: CASSVGGMNTEAFF
CDR3 DNA: TGCGCCAGCAGCGTTGGGGGGATGAACACTGAAGCTTTCTTT

clone size: NA
V gene: TRBV19
J gene: TRBJ2-2
D gene: NA
CDR3 protein: CASSLGHGGELFF
CDR3 DNA: TGTGCCAGTAGTCTGGGGCACGGCGGGGAGCTGTTTTTT

clone size: NA
V gene: TRBV2
J gene: TRBJ1-5
D gene: NA
CDR3 protein: CASSEGQGNSNQPQHF
CDR3 DNA: TGTGCCAGCAGTGAGGGCCAGGGAAATAGCAATCAGCCCCAGCATTTT

clone size: NA
V gene: TRBV30
J gene: TRBJ2-5
D gene: TRBD2
CDR3 protein: CAATTGGLETQYF
CDR3 DNA: TGTGCCGCCACTACGGGAGGATTGGAGACCCAGTACTTC

clone size: NA
V gene: TRBV15
J gene: TRBJ1-1
D gene: NA
CDR3 protein: CATSRDGHPNTEAFF
CDR3 DNA: TGTGCCACCAGCAGAGATGGACACCCGAACACTGAAGCTTTCTTT

clone size: NA
V gene: TRBV9
J gene: TRBJ1-4
D gene: TRBD1
CDR3 protein: CASSPGTGGTNEKLFF
CDR3 DNA: TGTGCCAGCAGCCCAGGGACAGGGGGGACTAATGAAAAACTGTTTTTT

clone size: NA
V gene: TRBV19
J gene: TRBJ2-7
D gene: TRBD2
CDR3 protein: CASSTGLGSSYEQYF
CDR3 DNA: TGTGCCAGTAGTACAGGACTAGGGAGCTCCTACGAGCAGTACTTC

clone size: NA
V gene: TRBV6-5
J gene: TRBJ1-5
D gene: NA
CDR3 protein: CASSYNPNQPQHF
CDR3 DNA: TGTGCCAGCAGTTACAATCCGAATCAGCCCCAGCATTTT

clone size: NA
V gene: TRBV2
J gene: TRBJ1-6
D gene: NA
CDR3 protein: CASSEGGPLHF
CDR3 DNA: TGTGCCAGCAGTGAGGGGGGTCCCCTCCACTTT

clone size: NA
V gene: TRBV14
J gene: TRBJ2-1
D gene: NA
CDR3 protein: CASSQVRTTYNEQFF
CDR3 DNA: TGTGCCAGCAGCCAAGTCCGGACAACCTACAATGAGCAGTTCTTC

clone size: NA
V gene: TRBV2
J gene: TRBJ2-7
D gene: NA
CDR3 protein: CASSVNEQYF
CDR3 DNA: TGTGCCAGCAGTGTCAACGAGCAGTACTTC

clone size: NA
V gene: TRBV4-1
J gene: TRBJ1-4
D gene: NA
CDR3 protein: CASSLHRDPTNEKLFF
CDR3 DNA: TGCGCCAGCAGCCTACACAGGGACCCCACTAATGAAAAACTGTTTTTT

clone size: once
V gene: TRBV13
J gene: TRBJ2-1
D gene: TRBD1
CDR3 protein: CASSDRQGGEQFF
CDR3 DNA: TGTGCCAGCAGCGATAGACAGGGCGGTGAGCAGTTCTTC

clone size: NA
V gene: TRBV6-6
J gene: TRBJ1-1
D gene: NA
CDR3 protein: CASSYSVNKGVDEAFF
CDR3 DNA: TGTGCCAGCAGTTACTCGGTAAACAAGGGGGTTGACGAAGCTTTCTTT

clone size: NA
V gene: TRBV2
J gene: TRBJ1-4
D gene: TRBD1
CDR3 protein: CASSGQGSATNEKLFF
CDR3 DNA: TGTGCCAGCAGTGGACAGGGAAGTGCAACTAATGAAAAACTGTTTTTT

clone size: few
V gene: TRBV29-1
J gene: TRBJ1-2
D gene: NA
CDR3 protein: CSVEEDTGYGYTF
CDR3 DNA: TGCAGCGTTGAAGAAGACACCGGCTATGGCTACACCTTC

clone size: NA
V gene: TRBV4-1
J gene: TRBJ1-2
D gene: NA
CDR3 protein: CASSQDPRTPNGYTF
CDR3 DNA: TGCGCCAGCAGCCAAGATCCACGGACACCGAATGGCTACACCTTC

clone size: NA
V gene: TRBV28
J gene: TRBJ1-5
D gene: TRBD1
CDR3 protein: CASRPAGGKNQPQHF
CDR3 DNA: TGTGCCAGCAGGCCCGCAGGGGGGAAAAATCAGCCCCAGCATTTT

clone size: NA
V gene: TRBV29-1
J gene: TRBJ1-5
D gene: TRBD1
CDR3 protein: CSAGQGNQPQHF
CDR3 DNA: TGCAGCGCGGGACAGGGAAACCAGCCCCAGCATTTT

clone size: NA
V gene: TRBV7-9
J gene: TRBJ2-3
D gene: TRBD2
CDR3 protein: CASSPPGLARGDTQYF
CDR3 DNA: TGTGCCAGCAGCCCTCCGGGACTAGCGAGAGGGGATACGCAGTATTTT

clone size: once
V gene: TRBV30
J gene: TRBJ2-1
D gene: TRBD1
CDR3 protein: CARSGTGSNEQFF
CDR3 DNA: TGTGCCCGTTCCGGGACAGGGTCCAATGAGCAGTTCTTC

clone size: NA
V gene: TRBV7-8
J gene: TRBJ2-7
D gene: TRBD2
CDR3 protein: CASSVLAGLIYEQYF
CDR3 DNA: TGTGCCAGCAGCGTACTAGCGGGGCTCATCTACGAGCAGTACTTC

clone size: once
V gene: TRBV18
J gene: TRBJ2-7
D gene: TRBD1
CDR3 protein: CASSLPGTGEYEQYF
CDR3 DNA: TGTGCCAGCTCGCTTCCCGGGACAGGGGAATACGAGCAGTACTTC

clone size: NA
V gene: TRBV28
J gene: TRBJ1-5
D gene: NA
CDR3 protein: CASSYYSNQPQHF
CDR3 DNA: TGTGCCAGCAGTTACTATAGCAATCAGCCCCAGCATTTT

clone size: NA
V gene: TRBV28
J gene: TRBJ1-3
D gene: NA
CDR3 protein: CASSPPGWASRGNTIYF
CDR3 DNA: TGTGCCAGCAGCCCCCCCGGCTGGGCCTCTCGAGGAAACACCATATATTTT

clone size: NA
V gene: TRBV9
J gene: TRBJ1-5
D gene: NA
CDR3 protein: CASSSGGGQGSQPQHF
CDR3 DNA: TGTGCCAGCAGCTCAGGTGGAGGGCAAGGAAGTCAGCCCCAGCATTTT

clone size: once
V gene: TRBV2
J gene: TRBJ1-2
D gene: TRBD1
CDR3 protein: CASRRTGGF
CDR3 DNA: TGTGCCAGCAGGAGGACAGGAGGCTTC

clone size: NA
V gene: TRBV14
J gene: TRBJ2-5
D gene: NA
CDR3 protein: CASSQGQYQETQYF
CDR3 DNA: TGTGCCAGCAGCCAAGGACAGTACCAAGAGACCCAGTACTTC

clone size: NA
V gene: TRBV2
J gene: TRBJ1-3
D gene: NA
CDR3 protein: CASSEVGAPGNTIYF
CDR3 DNA: TGTGCCAGCAGTGAAGTGGGGGCTCCAGGAAACACCATATATTTT

clone size: NA
V gene: TRBV5-1
J gene: TRBJ2-6
D gene: TRBD1
CDR3 protein: CASSPKPRDSSGSGANVLTF
CDR3 DNA: TGCGCCAGCAGCCCCAAACCCCGGGACAGCAGTGGGTCTGGGGCCAACGTCCTGACTTTC

clone size: NA
V gene: TRBV7-3
J gene: TRBJ2-2
D gene: TRBD2
CDR3 protein: CASSSDWTSGTNTGELFF
CDR3 DNA: TGTGCCAGCAGCTCCGACTGGACTAGCGGGACGAACACCGGGGAGCTGTTTTTT

clone size: NA
V gene: TRBV7-9
J gene: TRBJ2-2
D gene: NA
CDR3 protein: CASSLMAGTGELFF
CDR3 DNA: TGTGCCAGCAGCTTAATGGCGGGAACCGGGGAGCTGTTTTTT

clone size: NA
V gene: TRBV25-1
J gene: TRBJ2-3
D gene: NA
CDR3 protein: CASSEWPGGGNTDTQYF
CDR3 DNA: TGTGCCAGCAGTGAATGGCCTGGCGGCGGTAACACAGATACGCAGTATTTT

clone size: NA
V gene: TRBV11-2
J gene: TRBJ2-2
D gene: NA
CDR3 protein: CASSPGTLTNTGELFF
CDR3 DNA: TGTGCCAGCAGCCCCGGGACACTAACGAACACCGGGGAGCTGTTTTTT

clone size: NA
V gene: TRBV28
J gene: TRBJ2-7
D gene: TRBD2
CDR3 protein: CASSLGRGGGPPYEQYF
CDR3 DNA: TGTGCCAGCAGTTTGGGAAGGGGCGGGGGGCCCCCCTACGAGCAGTACTTC

clone size: NA
V gene: TRBV6-2/TRBV6-3
J gene: TRBJ1-6
D gene: TRBD1
CDR3 protein: CASSETGGNSPLHF
CDR3 DNA: TGTGCCAGCAGCGAGACAGGGGGGAATTCACCCCTCCACTTT

clone size: NA
V gene: TRBV14
J gene: TRBJ2-7
D gene: TRBD1
CDR3 protein: CASSRDRPDEQYF
CDR3 DNA: TGTGCCAGTTCCCGGGACAGGCCAGACGAGCAGTACTTC

clone size: NA
V gene: TRBV6-4
J gene: TRBJ1-2
D gene: TRBD1
CDR3 protein: CASSDSGTGGYGYTF
CDR3 DNA: TGTGCCAGCAGTGACTCGGGGACAGGGGGCTATGGCTACACCTTC

clone size: once
V gene: TRBV6-6
J gene: TRBJ2-1
D gene: NA
CDR3 protein: CASSYSGDNYNEQFF
CDR3 DNA: TGTGCCAGCAGTTACTCTGGGGACAACTACAATGAGCAGTTCTTC

clone size: NA
V gene: TRBV2
J gene: TRBJ2-2
D gene: NA
CDR3 protein: CASSEDVGGPGTGELFF
CDR3 DNA: TGTGCCAGCAGTGAAGACGTGGGGGGGCCTGGCACCGGGGAGCTGTTTTTT

clone size: once
V gene: TRBV4-1
J gene: TRBJ1-4
D gene: NA
CDR3 protein: CASSESRAYNEKLFF
CDR3 DNA: TGCGCCAGCAGCGAATCCAGGGCATATAATGAAAAACTGTTTTTT

clone size: NA
V gene: TRBV19
J gene: TRBJ2-6
D gene: TRBD1
CDR3 protein: CASSIAGGHYSGANVLTF
CDR3 DNA: TGTGCCAGTAGTATCGCAGGGGGCCATTACTCTGGGGCCAACGTCCTGACTTTC